This T cell receptor beta chain is from a study of blood T cells in healthy people across ages. Alongside a J-beta primer mix, a sample-barcoded 5' primer served in a second PCR lasting about 7 to 11 cycles. MiXCR was run by TCRdb on the 5' RACE reads, yielding one entry per CDR3 protein. The sample yields more than 650,000 distinct CDR3 sequences, more than 25% seen once. This clonotype was picked up a small number of times. This CDR3 is 13 amino acids long. The V end lost 2 bases, the J end lost 3 bases, and 6 bases lay between the germline ends. These data were also reused for a study on T cells of mothers and their children.

This receptor was obtained from a boy aged 5-17 years in good health. The gene calls are TRBV12-3 or TRBV12-4 and TRBJ2-3; D gene unclear. Material: blood. The CDR3 bases are TGTGCCAGCAGTTTACTCTGGACAGATACGCAGTATTTT. This gives the protein CASSLLWTDTQYF.